One and the same sample provided the 26 T cell receptor beta chains below, sequenced in a study of CD8 T cells in ankylosing spondylitis. TCRdb reprocessed the 5' RACE reads with MiXCR, giving one entry per CDR3 protein. The sample has about 330,000 distinct CDR3 sequences, less than 10% seen once; the top ten hold 13% to 15%. Study-level points and caveats: Ankylosing spondylitis blood seemed to carry a telltale TCR beta motif made of under ten highly homologous variants.

Their antigen targets remain unknown. The sequencing sample was made of blood, either unsorted or a sorted T cell fraction (not recorded which). The receptors here all came from a male donor with ankylosing spondylitis.

This clonotype turned up a few times. The rearrangement uses TRBV19 and TRBJ2-1; D uncertain. CDR1 and CDR2 from the germline V gene are LNHDA and SQIVND (reference sequence). The germline V and J ends were trimmed by 3 bases and 8 bases, with 17 bases remaining between them. The CDR3 length is 15 residues. The CDR3 loop is CASSMWANRGHEQFF. The CDR3 region has the DNA TGTGCCAGTAGTATGTGGGCGAACCGAGGACATGAGCAGTTCTTC. Drawing the rest from reference TRBV19 and TRBJ2-1, the complete variable domain is DGGITQSPKYLFRKEGQNVTLSCEQNLNHDAMYWYRQDPGQGLRLIYYSQIVNDFQKGDIAEGYSVSREKKESFPLTVTSAQKNPTAFYLCASSMWANRGHEQFFGPGTRLTVL.

This clonotype has a handful of counts. V and J are TRBV3-1 and TRBJ1-5, with D unresolved. The V end lost 5 bases, the J end lost 2 bases, and 19 bases lay between the germline ends. The germline V gene has CDR1 LGHDT and CDR2 YNNKEL (reference sequence). The CDR3 consists of 17 residues. The CDR3 region is CASSETPSAGGNQPQHF. The CDR3 coding sequence is TGTGCCAGCAGCGAAACCCCCTCAGCGGGTGGCAATCAGCCCCAGCATTTT. The whole variable domain, remainder taken from reference TRBV3-1 and TRBJ1-5, is DTAVSQTPKYLVTQMGNDKSIKCEQNLGHDTMYWYKQDSKKFLKIMFSYNNKELIINETVPNRFSPKSPDKAHLNLHINSLELGDSAVYFCASSETPSAGGNQPQHFGDGTRLSIL.

This clonotype was found many times. The chain combines TRBV5-1 with TRBJ2-2; 13 nucleotides align to TRBD2. There are 16 residues in the CDR3. J gave up 6 bases and V 4 bases, and 6 bases lay outside the gene matches. CDR1 is SGHRS, CDR2 YFSETQ, per germline. The CDR3 loop reads CASSRTSGSPAGELFF. In DNA, the CDR3 is TGCGCCAGCAGCAGGACTAGCGGGAGCCCCGCCGGGGAGCTGTTTTTT.

The chain has TRBV6-5 and TRBJ2-7, with TRBD2 identical over 7 bases. The CDR3 consists of 15 residues. CDR1 MNHEY and CDR2 SVGAGI come from the germline V gene. With V trimmed by 3 bases and J by 2 bases, 7 bases remained unmatched. The CDR3 protein is CASSYQAGLAYEQYF. DNA of the CDR3: TGTGCCAGCAGTTATCAAGCGGGGCTAGCCTACGAGCAGTACTTC.

This clonotype appeared a few times. J is TRBJ2-1 and V is TRBV6-2 or TRBV6-3, with TRBD2 matching over 9 bases. CDR3 length: 14 residues. J was trimmed by 9 bases and V by 6 bases; bases with no gene match: 9. CDR1 and CDR2 from the germline V gene are MNHEY and SVGEGT. The CDR3 protein is CASRPGLAVGEQFF. The CDR3 DNA reads as TGTGCCAGCAGGCCGGGACTAGCAGTGGGTGAGCAGTTCTTC.

This clonotype came up many times. The rearrangement joins TRBV10-2 to TRBJ2-3; no clear D gene. The V gene lost 0 bases and the J gene lost 6 bases, with 7 bases spanning the gap. The length of the CDR3 is 13 residues. Germline values: CDR1 WSHSY, CDR2 SAAADI. CDR3 coding DNA: TGCGCCAGCAGTGAGTCGACTTGGGATACGCAGTATTTT. Protein product: CASSESTWDTQYF.

J is TRBJ1-1 and V is TRBV29-1; a weak D match, TRBD1 (5 bases). CDR3 length: 10 residues. Germline CDR1 is SQVTM and CDR2 is ANQGSEA. Trimming shortened V by 4 bases and J by 6 bases, and 6 bases separated the two germline ends. As DNA, the CDR3 is TGCAGCGTTGCCAGGGCTGAAGCTTTCTTT. Protein: CSVARAEAFF.

A few counts support this clonotype. The chain has TRBV4-3 and TRBJ2-3; D gene unclear. The CDR3 has 14 residues. Germline V gene data show CDR1 as LGHNA and CDR2 as YSLEER. With 1 base removed from V and 4 bases from J, the gap between germline ends came to 9 bases. The CDR3: CASSQVPFSDTQYF. As DNA, the CDR3 is TGCGCCAGCAGCCAAGTTCCCTTTTCAGATACGCAGTATTTT.

This clonotype was counted ten times or more. The gene calls are TRBV7-9 and TRBJ2-7; D not resolved. Trimming pared 1 base from V and 6 bases from J, leaving 4 bases between. This CDR3 region has 11 residues. Looked up from germline, CDR1 is SEHNR and CDR2 is FQNEAQ (reference sequence). CDR3 nucleotide sequence: TGTGCCAGCAGCTTAGTGGTCGAGCAGTACTTC. As protein: CASSLVVEQYF.

The table lists this clonotype with many counts. The chain links TRBV5-1 to TRBJ1-1, with D unclear. The CDR3 spans 12 residues. V gave up 4 bases and J gave up 7 bases, with 11 bases separating them. Germline lookup yields CDR1 SGHRS and CDR2 YFSETQ. The CDR3 sequence is CASSARADEAFF. Here the CDR3 DNA reads TGCGCCAGCAGCGCTCGGGCGGATGAAGCTTTCTTT. The variable domain in full, with the rest retrieved from reference TRBV5-1 and TRBJ1-1, is KAGVTQTPRYLIKTRGQQVTLSCSPISGHRSVSWYQQTPGQGLQFLFEYFSETQRNKGNFPGRFSGRQFSNSRSEMNVSTLELGDSALYLCASSARADEAFFGQGTRLTVV.

J is TRBJ2-3 and V is TRBV7-9, with TRBD1 matching 9 bases. The CDR3 consists of 16 residues. Germline CDR1 is SEHNR and CDR2 is FQNEAQ (reference sequence). J lost 5 bases, V lost 1 base, and 7 bases had no gene match. Here the CDR3 DNA reads TGTGCCAGCAGCTTAGGTCCGGGACAGGGAAAAGATACGCAGTATTTT. It encodes CASSLGPGQGKDTQYF.

This clonotype was detected many times. The genes are TRBV14 and TRBJ2-3; D not resolved. CDR3 size: 14 residues. V was shortened by 1 base and J by 6 bases, with 11 bases between the two germline ends. Germline-derived CDR1 and CDR2 are SGHDN and FVKESK. CDR3 in amino acids: CASSQGPLQDTQYF. Here the CDR3 DNA reads TGTGCCAGCAGCCAAGGACCACTGCAGGATACGCAGTATTTT.

This clonotype showed up just a few times. The rearrangement joins TRBV6-2 or TRBV6-3 to TRBJ1-1; 7 nucleotides align to TRBD1. CDR3 size: 14 residues. Trimming removed 0 bases from V and 5 bases from J; junction bases left unmatched: 3. The germline gives CDR1 MNHEY, CDR2 SVGEGT. The CDR3 region is CASSYSAGGTEAFF. CDR3 bases: TGTGCCAGCAGTTACTCGGCAGGGGGTACTGAAGCTTTCTTT.

The chain employs TRBV2 and TRBJ2-5; 8 nucleotides match TRBD1. Germline-derived CDR1 and CDR2 are SNHLY and FYNNEI. The junction had 8 bases not matched to a gene; V was cut back by 6 bases and J by 5 bases. This CDR3 region has 14 residues. The CDR3 sequence is CASRLDRGQETQYF. The CDR3 coding sequence is TGTGCCAGCAGGCTAGACAGGGGACAGGAGACCCAGTACTTC.

As for this clonotype: An end of the junction differs from the germline gene, which may be a read error. The chain uses TRBV29-1 and TRBJ1-1; D gene unclear. The V gene's germline CDR1 is SQVTM and CDR2 ANQGSEA. The CDR3 covers 11 residues. CDR3 sequence (DNA): TGCAGCGTCGAAGTGAACACTGAAGCTTTCTTT. Amino acid sequence: CSVEVNTEAFF.

This clonotype was seen more than once but under ten times. The V call is TRBV7-3, the J call TRBJ1-1; no clear D. The CDR3 runs to 15 residues. V lost 0 bases and J 3 bases, leaving 11 bases between the germline ends. Germline V lookup: CDR1 SGHTA, CDR2 FQGTGA. The CDR3 is CASSLTSRRDTEAFF. In DNA, the CDR3 is TGTGCCAGCAGCTTAACGTCTCGCAGAGACACTGAAGCTTTCTTT.

This chain links TRBV3-1 with TRBJ2-2; 9 bases are a match to TRBD2. Germline V gene lookup returns CDR1 LGHDT and CDR2 YNNKEL (reference sequence). CDR3 length: 17 amino acids. After removal of 4 bases from V and 6 bases from J, the junction contained 12 bases not matched to a gene. For the CDR3, the DNA is TGTGCCAGCAGCCCCCCCATAGCGGGAGAGCGGGCCGGGGAGCTGTTTTTT. This codes for CASSPPIAGERAGELFF. Variable domain in full (rest from reference TRBV3-1 and TRBJ2-2): DTAVSQTPKYLVTQMGNDKSIKCEQNLGHDTMYWYKQDSKKFLKIMFSYNNKELIINETVPNRFSPKSPDKAHLNLHINSLELGDSAVYFCASSPPIAGERAGELFFGEGSRLTVL.

The genes are TRBV5-6 and TRBJ2-3, with TRBD1 identical over 10 bases. CDR1 SGHDT and CDR2 YYEEEE come from the germline V gene. V dropped 0 bases and J dropped 3; count of bases not matched to a gene: 4. The CDR3 contains 16 residues. CDR3 amino acids: CASSLALGQGTDTQYF. The CDR3 DNA reads TGTGCCAGCAGCTTGGCCTTGGGACAGGGGACAGATACGCAGTATTTT.

The chain uses TRBV28 and TRBJ2-7; D call uncertain. The length of the CDR3 is 16 residues. The germline V and J ends were trimmed by 5 bases and 5 bases, with 22 bases remaining between them. Germline CDR1 MDHEN, CDR2 SYDVKM. CDR3 sequence: CASSGLIPLGRDEQYF. CDR3 DNA sequence: TGTGCCAGCAGTGGCCTGATCCCCTTGGGTCGCGACGAGCAGTACTTC.

This clonotype has a handful of counts. The chain combines TRBV11-3 with TRBJ2-1; TRBD1 is a possible D gene (5 bases). CDR1 and CDR2 from the germline V gene are SGHNT and YENEEA. V was trimmed by 1 base and J by 10 bases, leaving 8 bases between them. This CDR3 spans 12 amino acids. Here the CDR3 reads CASSLGRAEQFF. CDR3 DNA: TGTGCCAGCAGCTTAGGCAGGGCCGAGCAGTTCTTC.

The chain employs TRBV7-2 and TRBJ2-2; 10 bases are a match to TRBD1. The V gene end was trimmed by 5 bases and the J gene end by 3 bases; junction bases not matched to a gene: 3. This CDR3 region has 15 residues. Looked up from germline, CDR1 is SGHTA and CDR2 is FQGNSA. The CDR3 spells CASSKGQGDTGELFF. DNA for the CDR3: TGTGCCAGCAGCAAAGGACAGGGGGACACCGGGGAGCTGTTTTTT.

This clonotype has only a few counts. CDR3 amino acids: CASSLGRSGSKNIQYF. The CDR3 region has the DNA TGTGCCAGCAGCTTAGGTCGGAGCGGGTCCAAAAACATTCAGTACTTC. This chain uses TRBV7-9 with TRBJ2-4, with D tentatively TRBD2 (6 bases). Trimming removed 1 base at V and 2 bases at J, with 12 bases between. Germline CDR1 SEHNR, CDR2 FQNEAQ (reference sequence). The CDR3 is 16 amino acids.

This clonotype was found a few times. CDR3 region: CSAPRTSYEQYF. The CDR3 region has the DNA TGCAGTGCACCTCGGACTAGCTACGAGCAGTACTTC. The rearrangement joins TRBV20-1 to TRBJ2-7; 7 nucleotides match TRBD2. Unmatched junction bases numbered 5, after V lost 6 bases and J lost 3 bases. CDR1 DFQATT and CDR2 SNEGSKA come from the germline V gene (reference sequence). The CDR3 has 12 amino acids.

Ten or more counts support this clonotype. The V and J genes are TRBV29-1 and TRBJ2-1; no definite D call. The CDR3 sequence is 15 residues long. The germline CDR1 and CDR2 sequences are SQVTM and ANQGSEA. V was pared by 2 bases and J by 0 bases, with 11 bases between. The chain's CDR3 is CSVEPDTNSYNEQFF. CDR3 coding DNA: TGCAGCGTTGAACCTGACACCAACTCCTACAATGAGCAGTTCTTC.

The sample holds a few counts of this clonotype. The chain links TRBV5-6 to TRBJ2-7; D remains unclear. CDR3 length equals 14 residues. Germline loops: CDR1 SGHDT, CDR2 YYEEEE. With 1 base removed from V and 3 bases from J, the gap between germline ends came to 11 bases. Here the CDR3 reads CASSLSAQRYEQYF. The CDR3 nucleotides are TGTGCCAGCAGCTTGAGTGCTCAGCGCTACGAGCAGTACTTC.

This clonotype came up many times. The chain links TRBV7-9 to TRBJ2-1; the D call may be TRBD1 or TRBD2 (5 bases each). This CDR3 has 13 amino acids. Germline CDR1 SEHNR, CDR2 FQNEAQ (reference sequence). The CDR3, as DNA: TGTGTCTCGAACACGCCCAGGGACCATGAGCAGTTCTTC. This encodes CVSNTPRDHEQFF.